This T cell receptor (beta chain) was sequenced in a study of T cell responses to AZD1222 COVID-19 vaccine. Whole-study findings and limits: Unmutated variant regions are reportedly targeted by nearly half of spike-specific TCRs. Spike was spanned by vaccine-associated CD4 TCRs, with dominance at 160-218 and 743-854. Increases in Spike-specific TCR breadth and depth were seen after two AZD1222 doses. A mostly white British donor set with more females was recruited, and clonal diversity was possibly underestimated.

The data were produced by immunoSEQ multiplex PCR, yet TCRdb's version contains in-frame clones alone and is incomplete. The sample holds 130,000 or so clones; approximately 90% are singletons and the top ten take 6.9%. With V trimmed by 9 bases and J by 3 bases, 14 bases remained unmatched. Per the germline V gene, CDR1 is LNHDA and CDR2 is SQIVND (reference sequence). The CDR3 is made up of 16 amino acids. A note on this clone: The antigen is not known.

V is TRBV19 and J is TRBJ1-2; 9 bases align to TRBD1. The sequence was collected from an adult in good health. The starting material was peripheral blood, obtained on day 0 of AZD1222 vaccination. The DNA of the CDR3 is TGTGCCAGCGCCATTGGACAGGGGTCGGGGCACTATGGCTACACCTTC. It is translated as CASAIGQGSGHYGYTF. Full variable domain (outside the CDR3, taken from reference TRBV19 and TRBJ1-2): DGGITQSPKYLFRKEGQNVTLSCEQNLNHDAMYWYRQDPGQGLRLIYYSQIVNDFQKGDIAEGYSVSREKKESFPLTVTSAQKNPTAFYLCASAIGQGSGHYGYTFGSGTRLTVV.